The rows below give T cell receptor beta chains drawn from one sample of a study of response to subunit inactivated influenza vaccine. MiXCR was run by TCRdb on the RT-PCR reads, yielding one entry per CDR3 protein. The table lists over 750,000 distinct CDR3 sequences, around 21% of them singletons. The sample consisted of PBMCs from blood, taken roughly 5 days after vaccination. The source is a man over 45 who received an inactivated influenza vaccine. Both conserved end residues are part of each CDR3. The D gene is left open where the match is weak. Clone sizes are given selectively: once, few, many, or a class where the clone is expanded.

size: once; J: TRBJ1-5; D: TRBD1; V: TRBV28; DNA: TGTGCCAGCAGTTCCCTACAGGGGGGCAATCAGCCCCAGCATTTT; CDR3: CASSSLQGGNQPQHF
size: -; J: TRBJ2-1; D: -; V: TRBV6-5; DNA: TGTGCCAGCAGTTATGCAGGGTTGAACAATGAGCAGTTCTTC; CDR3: CASSYAGLNNEQFF
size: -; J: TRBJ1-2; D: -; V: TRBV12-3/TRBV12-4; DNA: TGTGCCAGCAGTTTAGTAGGCAGGGGTCGCTACACCTTC; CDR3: CASSLVGRGRYTF
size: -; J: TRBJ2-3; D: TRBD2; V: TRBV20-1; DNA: TGCAGTGCTACCCCCCCTAGCGGGAGAGTAGATACGCAGTATTTT; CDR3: CSATPPSGRVDTQYF
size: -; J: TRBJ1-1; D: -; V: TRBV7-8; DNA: TGTGCCAGCAGGAATATTAGGTTGTCAGGAAGGAACACTGAAGCTTTCTTT; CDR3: CASRNIRLSGRNTEAFF
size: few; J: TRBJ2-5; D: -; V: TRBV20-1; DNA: TGCTCCGGAGCCGGGGGACAGATAAAAGAGACCCAGTACTTC; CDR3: CSGAGGQIKETQYF
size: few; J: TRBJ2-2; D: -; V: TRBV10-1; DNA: TGCGCCAGCAGTGTCTACCGCACCGGGGAGCTGTTTTTT; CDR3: CASSVYRTGELFF
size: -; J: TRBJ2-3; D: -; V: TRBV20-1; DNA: TGCAGTGCTAGAGATTCAGGGACGAGGACAGATACGCAGTATTTT; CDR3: CSARDSGTRTDTQYF
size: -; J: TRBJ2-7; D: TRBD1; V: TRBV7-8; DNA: TGTGCCAGCGCCTACATTAACAGGGGCGCTTACGAGCAGTACTTC; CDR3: CASAYINRGAYEQYF
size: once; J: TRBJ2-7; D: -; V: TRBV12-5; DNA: TGTGCTAGTGGGGGGAGTTTCTACGAGCAGTACTTC; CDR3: CASGGSFYEQYF
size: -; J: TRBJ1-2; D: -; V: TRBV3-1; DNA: TGTGCCAGCAGCCAAGACTACGGCCTCTATGGCTACACCTTC; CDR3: CASSQDYGLYGYTF
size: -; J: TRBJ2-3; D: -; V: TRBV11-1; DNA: TGTACCAGCAGCTCCAGGACTACGCAGTATTTT; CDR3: CTSSSRTTQYF